This TCR beta chain derives from a study of OX40 agonist ivuxolimab in advanced cancers. Study-wide context: Dose-escalation patients were diagnosed with hepatocellular carcinoma, melanoma, renal cell cancer or head and neck cancer.

This clone is a singleton in its sample. What it recognizes is unknown. Overall study findings and caveats: With doses of 0.1-3.0 mg/kg, partial responders showed among the lowest clonal expansion. Expanded peripheral T-cell antigen specificity went undetermined.

Trimming stripped 2 bases from V and 2 bases from J, with 11 bases between. This CDR3 is built from 15 residues. The germline gives CDR1 SGHAT, CDR2 FQDESV (reference sequence). Profiled with immunoSEQ multiplex PCR; TCRdb holds only in-frame clones, not every one. This sample has 60,000 to 70,000 clones; roughly four fifths occur once, and the top ten carry about 0.42%. The rearrangement joins TRBV11-1 to TRBJ2-3; the D is unclear. This clonotype was sampled from an adult with an advanced solid tumor such as melanoma, head and neck, liver or kidney cancer. The material sequenced was CD4+ or CD8+ T cells sorted from blood, taken in a trial of the OX40 agonist ivuxolimab. In nucleotides, the CDR3 is TGTGCCAGCAGCTTATTCGGCCATAACACAGATACGCAGTATTTT. It translates to CASSLFGHNTDTQYF. The full variable domain, rest sourced from reference TRBV11-1 and TRBJ2-3, is EAEVAQSPRYKITEKSQAVAFWCDPISGHATLYWYRQILGQGPELLVQFQDESVVDDSQLPKDRFSAERLKGVDSTLKIQPAELGDSAMYLCASSLFGHNTDTQYFGPGTRLTVL.